A selection of T cell receptor beta chains follows, all from one sample in a study of blood T cell repertoires in COVID-19. The method was immunoSEQ multiplex PCR; TCRdb's version includes in-frame clones alone and lacks a portion of them. The sample holds around 320,000 clones; approximately 90% are singletons and the top ten take almost 4%. The sample consisted of PBMCs or T cells enriched from blood (not recorded which). Receptor source: a young woman who had been exposed to COVID-19. Each CDR3 is given with its conserved first and last residue. The order of the fields is CDR3 DNA, CDR3 protein, J gene, V gene, D gene, clone size. D genes are given only for firm matches. Only some rows state a clone size, as once, few, many or a class for expanded clones.

cdr3_nt: TGTGCCAGCAGTTACGGAGGTCGCGGCTACACCTTC
cdr3_aa: CASSYGGRGYTF
j_call: TRBJ1-2
v_call: TRBV6-5
d_call: .
clone_size: few

cdr3_nt: TGTGCCAGCAGTCGACAGGGACCCATGAACACTGAAGCTTTCTTT
cdr3_aa: CASSRQGPMNTEAFF
j_call: TRBJ1-1
v_call: TRBV6-5
d_call: TRBD1
clone_size: .

cdr3_nt: TGCAGCGTTGCTCCCCCGAGTGAGCGTGAGCAGTTCTTC
cdr3_aa: CSVAPPSEREQFF
j_call: TRBJ2-1
v_call: TRBV29-1
d_call: .
clone_size: once

cdr3_nt: TGCAGTGCTAGTGGGCAGGGTCATGAAGCTTTCTTT
cdr3_aa: CSASGQGHEAFF
j_call: TRBJ1-1
v_call: TRBV20-1
d_call: .
clone_size: .

cdr3_nt: TGTGCCAGCTCACCTTATGGACAGGGTGGCACTGAAGCTTTCTTT
cdr3_aa: CASSPYGQGGTEAFF
j_call: TRBJ1-1
v_call: TRBV18
d_call: TRBD1
clone_size: .

cdr3_nt: TGTGCCAGCAGCCAACCCCTAGGGGCGGGGGGGAACAATGAGCAGTTCTTC
cdr3_aa: CASSQPLGAGGNNEQFF
j_call: TRBJ2-1
v_call: TRBV14
d_call: TRBD2
clone_size: .

cdr3_nt: TGTGCCATCAGCACTAGCGGGGGGGCTCGTTCCTACGAGCAGTACTTC
cdr3_aa: CAISTSGGARSYEQYF
j_call: TRBJ2-7
v_call: TRBV10-3
d_call: TRBD2
clone_size: few

cdr3_nt: TGTGCCTGGAGTGTACTAGGGGGCGAGGACTATGGCTACACCTTC
cdr3_aa: CAWSVLGGEDYGYTF
j_call: TRBJ1-2
v_call: TRBV30
d_call: TRBD1
clone_size: .

cdr3_nt: TGTGCCAGCAGTGAACCAGGCAGCACTGAAGCTTTCTTT
cdr3_aa: CASSEPGSTEAFF
j_call: TRBJ1-1
v_call: TRBV2
d_call: .
clone_size: few

cdr3_nt: TGTGCCAGCAGCTTGAGGGAGGGGCCACCGAGGACTGAAGCTTTCTTT
cdr3_aa: CASSLREGPPRTEAFF
j_call: TRBJ1-1
v_call: TRBV5-4
d_call: .
clone_size: .

cdr3_nt: TGTGCCAGCAGCTTAGGGTTCGGGCTAGCGGCATACGAGCAGTACTTC
cdr3_aa: CASSLGFGLAAYEQYF
j_call: TRBJ2-7
v_call: TRBV7-2
d_call: TRBD2
clone_size: .

cdr3_nt: TGCGCCAGCAAAGAGTCGAGGGAGTCGGTCGAGCAGTACTTC
cdr3_aa: CASKESRESVEQYF
j_call: TRBJ2-7
v_call: TRBV4-1
d_call: .
clone_size: .

cdr3_nt: TGTGCCAGCAGCGTATCGCGATCCGACCGGGATGAAAAACTGTTTTTT
cdr3_aa: CASSVSRSDRDEKLFF
j_call: TRBJ1-4
v_call: TRBV7-9
d_call: .
clone_size: once

cdr3_nt: TGTGCCAGCAGACCAGACAGGAGCTCCTATAATTCACCCCTCCACTTT
cdr3_aa: CASRPDRSSYNSPLHF
j_call: TRBJ1-6
v_call: TRBV5-4
d_call: .
clone_size: .

cdr3_nt: TGTGCCAGCAGCCGCGGCGGGGGCCAAGAGACCCAGTACTTC
cdr3_aa: CASSRGGGQETQYF
j_call: TRBJ2-5
v_call: TRBV7-9
d_call: TRBD2
clone_size: .

cdr3_nt: TGTGCCTGGTCGCCTGGGACAGCAACTAATGAAAAACTGTTTTTT
cdr3_aa: CAWSPGTATNEKLFF
j_call: TRBJ1-4
v_call: TRBV30
d_call: TRBD1
clone_size: .

cdr3_nt: TGTGCCAGCTGTCCGGGACAGATCTTAAGGGCGTACACCTTC
cdr3_aa: CASCPGQILRAYTF
j_call: TRBJ1-2
v_call: TRBV6-5
d_call: TRBD1
clone_size: .

cdr3_nt: TGTGCCAGTAGTACCTCCGGGACAGGAAGCCTCTATGGCTACACCTTC
cdr3_aa: CASSTSGTGSLYGYTF
j_call: TRBJ1-2
v_call: TRBV19
d_call: TRBD1
clone_size: .

cdr3_nt: TGTGCCAGCAGCGAGAGCGGGGGCCTCTACAATGAGCAGTTCTTC
cdr3_aa: CASSESGGLYNEQFF
j_call: TRBJ2-1
v_call: TRBV7-8
d_call: TRBD2
clone_size: .

cdr3_nt: TGTGCCAGCAGCTCCAGACAGACTTTTAACTATGGCTACACCTTC
cdr3_aa: CASSSRQTFNYGYTF
j_call: TRBJ1-2
v_call: TRBV7-9
d_call: .
clone_size: .

cdr3_nt: TGTGCCAGCAGCCAGGGACAGTCTAGCTCCTATAATTCACCCCTCCACTTT
cdr3_aa: CASSQGQSSSYNSPLHF
j_call: TRBJ1-6
v_call: TRBV4-2
d_call: TRBD1
clone_size: .

cdr3_nt: TGTGCCAGCAGCGTAGGGCAGGTGAATGAAAAACTGTTTTTT
cdr3_aa: CASSVGQVNEKLFF
j_call: TRBJ1-4
v_call: TRBV9
d_call: .
clone_size: .

cdr3_nt: TGTGCCAGCACCCAGAGGGGGAATGGCTACACCTTC
cdr3_aa: CASTQRGNGYTF
j_call: TRBJ1-2
v_call: TRBV2
d_call: .
clone_size: many

cdr3_nt: TGTGCCAGTAGTAACAGGGGGTTCCGCGGCTACACCTTC
cdr3_aa: CASSNRGFRGYTF
j_call: TRBJ1-2
v_call: TRBV19
d_call: TRBD1
clone_size: once

cdr3_nt: TGCGCCAGCAGCTCCAACAGGGGGCGGGACGAGCAGTACTTC
cdr3_aa: CASSSNRGRDEQYF
j_call: TRBJ2-7
v_call: TRBV5-1
d_call: TRBD1
clone_size: .

cdr3_nt: TGTGCCAGCAGCTTAGCACCGGGTTCCTACGAGCAGTACTTC
cdr3_aa: CASSLAPGSYEQYF
j_call: TRBJ2-7
v_call: TRBV11-1
d_call: .
clone_size: .

cdr3_nt: TGTGCCACCCATGCCACAGGGGTATATGGCTACACCTTC
cdr3_aa: CATHATGVYGYTF
j_call: TRBJ1-2
v_call: TRBV6-5
d_call: TRBD1
clone_size: .

cdr3_nt: TGCGCCAGCAGCCAAAGGGGGGGAAGTTCCTATGGCTACACCTTC
cdr3_aa: CASSQRGGSSYGYTF
j_call: TRBJ1-2
v_call: TRBV4-1
d_call: .
clone_size: .

cdr3_nt: TGTGCCTGGAGTGTCTGGGACAGGGGCAATGAGCAGTTCTTC
cdr3_aa: CAWSVWDRGNEQFF
j_call: TRBJ2-1
v_call: TRBV30
d_call: TRBD1
clone_size: .

cdr3_nt: TGCGCCAGCAGCTTGTTCCCGGGGGGAAAGGAGACCCAGTACTTC
cdr3_aa: CASSLFPGGKETQYF
j_call: TRBJ2-5
v_call: TRBV5-1
d_call: TRBD2
clone_size: .

cdr3_nt: TGTGCCAGCAGTGAAGGTCGGATAAGGACATCAGCTAACTATGGCTACACCTTC
cdr3_aa: CASSEGRIRTSANYGYTF
j_call: TRBJ1-2
v_call: TRBV25-1
d_call: .
clone_size: once

cdr3_nt: TGTGCCACCAGCGAATCCCCTAGCGGGGAGATCAATGAGCAGTTCTTC
cdr3_aa: CATSESPSGEINEQFF
j_call: TRBJ2-1
v_call: TRBV15
d_call: TRBD2
clone_size: .

cdr3_nt: TGTGCCAGCTCACCCCTAGGGACAGGAACCTCTGGAAACACCATATATTTT
cdr3_aa: CASSPLGTGTSGNTIYF
j_call: TRBJ1-3
v_call: TRBV18
d_call: TRBD1
clone_size: .

cdr3_nt: TGTGCCAGCAGTTATACAGGGCACTATGGCTACACCTTC
cdr3_aa: CASSYTGHYGYTF
j_call: TRBJ1-2
v_call: TRBV6-5
d_call: .
clone_size: .

cdr3_nt: TGTGCCAGCTCACAGGGGACCGGGGGCTACGAGCAGTACTTC
cdr3_aa: CASSQGTGGYEQYF
j_call: TRBJ2-7
v_call: TRBV18
d_call: .
clone_size: once

cdr3_nt: TGTGCCAGCAGGGGGAACAGGGGAAACACTGAAGCTTTCTTT
cdr3_aa: CASRGNRGNTEAFF
j_call: TRBJ1-1
v_call: TRBV6-5
d_call: TRBD1
clone_size: .

cdr3_nt: TGTGCCAGCAGCTTTCGTGGGGGGGCTCAAGAGACCCAGTACTTC
cdr3_aa: CASSFRGGAQETQYF
j_call: TRBJ2-5
v_call: TRBV7-3
d_call: .
clone_size: once

cdr3_nt: TGCGCCAGCAGCTTGGGAACGGATAATTCACCCCTCCACTTT
cdr3_aa: CASSLGTDNSPLHF
j_call: TRBJ1-6
v_call: TRBV5-1
d_call: .
clone_size: .

cdr3_nt: TGTGCCAGTAGTACAAGGACAGGAAGAGTAAACTATGGCTACACCTTC
cdr3_aa: CASSTRTGRVNYGYTF
j_call: TRBJ1-2
v_call: TRBV19
d_call: TRBD1
clone_size: .

cdr3_nt: TGTGCCAGCATCGGGGTAGCGGGGATGAACACCGGGGAGCTGTTTTTT
cdr3_aa: CASIGVAGMNTGELFF
j_call: TRBJ2-2
v_call: TRBV2
d_call: TRBD2
clone_size: .

cdr3_nt: TGTGCCACGAAAATGCGGAACGACTTCAACTATGGCTACACCTTC
cdr3_aa: CATKMRNDFNYGYTF
j_call: TRBJ1-2
v_call: TRBV6-5
d_call: .
clone_size: .

cdr3_nt: TGTGCCAGCAGGAAGCGACATGAGGGCAGCAATCAGCCCCAGCATTTT
cdr3_aa: CASRKRHEGSNQPQHF
j_call: TRBJ1-5
v_call: TRBV2
d_call: .
clone_size: .

cdr3_nt: TGTGCCAGCAGTAAGACAGGGTACCAAGAGACCCAGTACTTC
cdr3_aa: CASSKTGYQETQYF
j_call: TRBJ2-5
v_call: TRBV6-5
d_call: TRBD1
clone_size: .

cdr3_nt: TGTGCCAGCGATAGCGGCTACGAGCAGTACTTC
cdr3_aa: CASDSGYEQYF
j_call: TRBJ2-7
v_call: TRBV19
d_call: .
clone_size: .

cdr3_nt: TGTGCCAGCTCACCACCCAACACTAGGAGAGAGACCCAGTACTTC
cdr3_aa: CASSPPNTRRETQYF
j_call: TRBJ2-5
v_call: TRBV18
d_call: .
clone_size: .

cdr3_nt: TGCGCCAGCAGCTCAGGGTCCACGGATGGAAACACCATATATTTT
cdr3_aa: CASSSGSTDGNTIYF
j_call: TRBJ1-3
v_call: TRBV5-1
d_call: .
clone_size: .

cdr3_nt: TGTGCCACCAGTGACTGGGGACAGGGAGCAGATACGCAGTATTTT
cdr3_aa: CATSDWGQGADTQYF
j_call: TRBJ2-3
v_call: TRBV24-1
d_call: TRBD1
clone_size: .

cdr3_nt: TGTGCCAGCAGCCCATGGACTAGCGGGGGAGATTCCTACAATGAGCAGTTCTTC
cdr3_aa: CASSPWTSGGDSYNEQFF
j_call: TRBJ2-1
v_call: TRBV13
d_call: TRBD2
clone_size: .

cdr3_nt: TGTGCCAGCACCCTCGGCGGACCGAAGGGGGAGACCCAGTACTTC
cdr3_aa: CASTLGGPKGETQYF
j_call: TRBJ2-5
v_call: TRBV7-2
d_call: .
clone_size: .

cdr3_nt: TGCGCCAGCAGCCAAGTGCGACAGGGCAGAACTGAAGCTTTCTTT
cdr3_aa: CASSQVRQGRTEAFF
j_call: TRBJ1-1
v_call: TRBV4-3
d_call: TRBD1
clone_size: .

cdr3_nt: TGTGCCAGCAGTTACGGGCAGACAAATCAGCCCCAGCATTTT
cdr3_aa: CASSYGQTNQPQHF
j_call: TRBJ1-5
v_call: TRBV6-2/TRBV6-3
d_call: .
clone_size: once

cdr3_nt: TGTGCCAGCAGCCTGAGACAGGGGGCGCAAAAACTGTTTTTT
cdr3_aa: CASSLRQGAQKLFF
j_call: TRBJ1-4
v_call: TRBV7-2
d_call: TRBD1
clone_size: .